The source of this T cell receptor beta chain is a study of CXCR3-negative and CXCR3-positive naive CD8 T cells. Overall study results and limits: TRB CDR3s were more hydrophobic in CXCR3-positive than in CXCR3-negative naive cells. Cryopreservation partially decreased CXCR3 expression, and most assays used fresh PBMCs.

5' RACE that incorporated UMI labels was used to prepare the TRB cDNA libraries. Using the 5' RACE reads, TCRdb records one entry per CDR3 protein without DNA. The table lists tens of thousands of distinct CDR3 sequences. The CDR3 sequence is 14 residues long. CDR1 KGHSH and CDR2 LQKENI come from the germline V gene. Turning to this clonotype: Its target is unknown.

The sequence was collected from a human donor in good health. Some clones in this sample may be carry-over from other donors' samples. Sequencing was carried out using naive CXCR3+ CD8+ T cells from blood. Subset given: CD45RO-CCR7+CD27+CD95- naive CD8+ T cells expressing CXCR3 (TNR3+). The chain uses TRBV18 and TRBJ1-1; TCRdb gives TRBD1 as the D gene, but with no DNA this cannot be confirmed. The chain's CDR3 is CASSRTGPNTEAFF.